This T cell receptor (beta chain) derives from a study of blood T cell repertoires in COVID-19. Study-wide context: Samples came from the United States, Italy and Spain, spanning acute and convalescent COVID-19. PBMCs, B-cell-depleted T cells, or T cells provided the cDNA or gDNA that made up the material.

Germline CDR1 reads MGHRA; CDR2 reads YSYEKL. The CDR3 extends over 15 amino acids. Deletions cut 1 base from V and 0 bases from J, with 7 bases between. Authors' analysis steps: Amplification of reference gene primers provided the estimated nucleated cell counts. Clones were read by immunoSEQ multiplex PCR, and TCRdb kept only the in-frame ones, dropping some. For V, J and clone size, that table is used; D and trimming come from the DNA. Among about 190,000 clones listed, around 79% were seen once. Sequencing was done on a sample of peripheral blood. This sequence joins TRBV4-1 and TRBJ1-5; D is undetermined. The clonotype originates from a woman aged 45-65 years with acute or convalescent COVID-19. The CDR3 sequence is CASSQGTTSNQPQHF. The CDR3 DNA follows: TGCGCCAGCAGCCAAGGGACTACTAGCAATCAGCCCCAGCATTTT.